These 29 T cell receptor beta chains came from one sample sequenced in a study of shared clonotypes between healthy human individuals. Selected positively for CCR7 and CD45RO-negative, naive CD8 cells excluded terminally differentiated effector memory CD45RA+ cells. Clones were sequenced by immunoSEQ multiplex PCR, and TCRdb holds only the in-frame ones, with some missing. The repertoire holds around 1.9 million clones, with 90% to 95% as singletons. Material for sequencing was naive CD8+ T cells from PBMCs. These receptors all come from a man between 18 and 35 years old in good health. Some clones in this sample may be carry-over from other donors' samples.

This chain joins TRBV10-1 and TRBJ1-5; D uncertain. The CDR3 has 13 residues. In germline, CDR1 is WNHNN, CDR2 SYGVQD (reference sequence). V was clipped by 8 bases and J by 7 bases, with 15 bases between them. CDR3 coding DNA: TGCGCCAGCGTCTCACTGTTGGGACAGCCCCAGCATTTT. This gives the protein CASVSLLGQPQHF.

About this clone itself: This sample includes further DNA sequences coding for the same CDR3. The genes are TRBV4-1 and TRBJ1-5; D gene uncertain. The CDR3 extends over 13 amino acids. The V and J ends lost 0 bases and 9 bases respectively, with 9 bases between them. Germline V gene sequence: CDR1 MGHRA, CDR2 YSYEKL. As DNA, the CDR3 is TGCGCCAGCAGCCAAGAGGGTTACGGGCCCCAGCATTTT. This sequence encodes CASSQEGYGPQHF.

The V call is TRBV13, the J call TRBJ1-3; TRBD1 matches at 11 bases. CDR3 length equals 16 residues. Trimming took 5 bases from V and 2 from J; bases not matched to a gene: 5. Germline CDR1 PRHDT, CDR2 FYEKMQ (reference sequence). In nucleotides, the CDR3 is TGTGCCAGCAGCCCGGGACAGGGGGGTACTGGAAACACCATATATTTT. Amino acids: CASSPGQGGTGNTIYF.

This clone showed up just once. The rearrangement joins TRBV5-1 to TRBJ2-7, with TRBD2 matching over 13 bases. Trimming at V came to 4 bases and at J to 6 bases, leaving 13 bases not matched to a gene. CDR1 is SGHRS and CDR2 is YFSETQ in the germline V gene. CDR3 length equals 17 residues. CDR3 DNA sequence: TGCGCCAGCAGCCCCACCTTCGGACTAGCGGGAGTTGGCGAGCAGTACTTC. Translated, it gives CASSPTFGLAGVGEQYF.

This chain connects TRBV28 to TRBJ1-2; maybe TRBD1 (6 bases). The germline V and J ends were trimmed by 2 bases and 4 bases, with 11 bases remaining between them. Germline V gene sequence: CDR1 MDHEN, CDR2 SYDVKM. CDR3 size: 14 residues. The CDR3 coding sequence is TGTGCCAGCAGTTTAGACAGGCGGGGCTATGGCTACACCTTC. Translation: CASSLDRRGYGYTF.

J is TRBJ2-7 and V is TRBV29-1, with D unclear. The germline V gene has CDR1 SQVTM and CDR2 ANQGSEA. CDR3 length: 11 residues. The germline V and J ends were trimmed by 8 bases and 2 bases, with 10 bases remaining between them. The CDR3 region has the DNA TGCAGCATTAAAGACCCCTACGAGCAGTACTTC. Translation: CSIKDPYEQYF.

This rearrangement joins TRBV27 to TRBJ2-2; no firm D call. The CDR3 totals 11 residues. The V and J ends lost 2 bases and 8 bases respectively, with 3 bases between them. CDR1 and CDR2 from the germline V gene are MNHEY and SMNVEV (reference sequence). Here the CDR3 reads CASSLNGELFF. In DNA form, the CDR3 reads TGTGCCAGCAGTTTAAATGGGGAGCTGTTTTTT.

The chain has TRBV10-1 and TRBJ2-7, with TRBD2 matching over 8 bases. This CDR3 spans 17 amino acids. The trim removed 8 bases at V and 5 bases at J, leaving 20 bases unmatched. Germline CDR1 is WNHNN and CDR2 is SYGVQD (reference sequence). Here the CDR3 reads CASPDTTRRGRFDEQYF. In DNA form, the CDR3 reads TGCGCCAGCCCTGACACAACCAGGCGCGGGAGGTTTGACGAGCAGTACTTC.

The V gene is TRBV7-9, the J gene TRBJ2-2, with 9 bases fitting TRBD1. The CDR3 totals 16 residues. Trimming cost V 5 bases and J 4 bases; bases outside gene matches: 8. CDR1 and CDR2 from the germline V gene are SEHNR and FQNEAQ (reference sequence). CDR3 sequence: CASSTPGTGSTGELFF. The CDR3 DNA sequence: TGTGCCAGCAGCACACCGGGGACAGGGAGCACCGGGGAGCTGTTTTTT.

This CDR3 is CASSIIVAGGRYEQYF. DNA for the CDR3: TGTGCCAGTAGTATAATAGTAGCGGGAGGTAGATACGAGCAGTACTTC. The chain joins TRBV19 to TRBJ2-7, with 10 bases that match TRBD2. The CDR3 spans 16 residues. After removal of 2 bases from V and 4 bases from J, the junction contained 8 bases not matched to a gene. Per the germline V gene, CDR1 is LNHDA and CDR2 is SQIVND (reference sequence).

This clone was detected once. The V call is TRBV7-9, the J call TRBJ2-4; 11 bases align to TRBD2. J gave up 0 bases and V 5 bases, and 3 bases lay outside the gene matches. This CDR3 region has 16 residues. Germline CDR1 reads SEHNR; CDR2 reads FQNEAQ (reference sequence). This CDR3 reads CASSPGLAGAKNIQYF. In DNA form, the CDR3 reads TGTGCCAGCAGCCCCGGACTAGCGGGAGCCAAAAACATTCAGTACTTC.

The chain's CDR3 is CASSLWTRDGDYEQYF. Here the CDR3 DNA reads TGTGCCAGCAGCTTATGGACTCGGGACGGAGACTACGAGCAGTACTTC. The chain employs TRBV7-9 and TRBJ2-7; the D call may be TRBD1 or TRBD2 (5 bases each). V lost 2 bases to trimming and J lost 3 bases, with 17 bases between them. Germline CDR1 and CDR2: SEHNR and FQNEAQ (reference sequence). There are 16 residues in the CDR3.

This sequence joins TRBV28 and TRBJ1-2; D is ambiguous. The CDR3 spans 16 residues. V lost 4 bases and J 1 base, leaving 16 bases between the germline ends. Germline V gene data show CDR1 as MDHEN and CDR2 as SYDVKM. CDR3 sequence: CASSSPGLNLNYGYTF. Written as DNA, the CDR3 is TGTGCCAGCAGTTCCCCCGGACTCAACCTTAACTATGGCTACACCTTC.

This sequence joins TRBV5-1 and TRBJ1-1; possibly TRBD1 for D (6 bases). There are 15 residues in the CDR3. In germline, CDR1 is SGHRS, CDR2 YFSETQ. With 1 base removed from V and 4 bases from J, the gap between germline ends came to 14 bases. In DNA, the CDR3 is TGCGCCAGCAGCTTGACGAGCACAGGGAGCACTGAAGCTTTCTTT. It translates to CASSLTSTGSTEAFF.

The chain combines TRBV15 with TRBJ1-5; possibly TRBD1 for D (6 bases). The CDR3 is 14 amino acids. With 0 bases removed from V and 7 bases from J, the gap between germline ends came to 10 bases. Germline loops: CDR1 LNHNV, CDR2 YYDKDF (reference sequence). This CDR3 reads CATSREGGRQPQHF. CDR3 nucleotide sequence: TGTGCCACCAGCAGAGAAGGGGGTAGACAGCCCCAGCATTTT.

This clone was counted once. CDR3 protein: CASSLLGQGVRSYNEQFF. The CDR3 DNA follows: TGCGCCAGCAGCCTCCTGGGACAGGGAGTTAGGTCCTACAATGAGCAGTTCTTC. The chain has TRBV5-1 and TRBJ2-1, with 9 bases that match TRBD1. Trimming at V came to 4 bases and at J to 1 base, leaving 12 bases not matched to a gene. The CDR3 length is 18 residues. CDR1 SGHRS and CDR2 YFSETQ come from the germline V gene.

The chain uses TRBV30 and TRBJ1-1; D not certain. The germline gives CDR1 GTSNPN, CDR2 SVGIG (reference sequence). The ends were cut back, 5 bases at V and 7 bases at J, with 14 bases in the middle. This CDR3 has 12 amino acids. The CDR3 nucleotides read TGTGCCTGGGGTATGGGCCACGGTGAAGCTTTCTTT. Translated, it gives CAWGMGHGEAFF.

The CDR3 sequence: CATSGRDINEQFF. CDR3 bases: TGTGCCACCAGCGGCCGGGACATCAATGAGCAGTTCTTC. The chain combines TRBV15 with TRBJ2-1, with D possibly TRBD1 on 6 matching bases. Per germline, CDR1 LNHNV and CDR2 YYDKDF (reference sequence). V gave up 5 bases and J gave up 6 bases, with 11 bases separating them. This CDR3 comprises 13 residues.

On this clone: This CDR3 is also generated by other DNA sequences in the sample. The chain links TRBV7-9 to TRBJ2-3; D call uncertain. Trimming removed 5 bases at V and 6 bases at J, with 9 bases between. Germline lookup yields CDR1 SEHNR and CDR2 FQNEAQ (reference sequence). This CDR3 has 12 residues. CDR3 DNA: TGTGCCAGCAGCCTCCCGGGCGATACGCAGTATTTT. Protein product: CASSLPGDTQYF.

This sequence joins TRBV27 and TRBJ1-5; D uncertain. Germline V lookup: CDR1 MNHEY, CDR2 SMNVEV (reference sequence). CDR3 length equals 17 residues. V dropped 8 bases and J dropped 7 bases, with 27 bases sitting between them. In DNA form, the CDR3 reads TGTGCCAGCGCATCATCATTCGCGCTCCCTAGTCTCCAGCCCCAGCATTTT. It is translated as CASASSFALPSLQPQHF.

This chain links TRBV25-1 with TRBJ2-5, with D possibly TRBD1 on 6 matching bases. This CDR3 spans 13 amino acids. The V end lost 6 bases, the J end lost 2 bases, and 10 bases lay between the germline ends. Germline lookup yields CDR1 MGHDK and CDR2 SYGVNS. The CDR3 spells CASRGDTQETQYF. The DNA for the CDR3 is TGTGCCAGCAGAGGGGACACACAAGAGACCCAGTACTTC.

CDR3 sequence reads: CASSPPPSSYEQYF. The CDR3 nucleotides read TGTGCCAGCAGTCCCCCTCCTAGCTCCTACGAGCAGTACTTC. The chain carries TRBV28 and TRBJ2-7; no clear D. Trimming left V 5 bases short and J 0 bases short, with 11 bases between. This CDR3 region has 14 residues. Germline V lookup: CDR1 MDHEN, CDR2 SYDVKM.

This chain connects TRBV10-3 to TRBJ1-5; D gene uncertain. From germline, CDR1 is ENHRY and CDR2 SYGVKD. CDR3 length: 14 residues. The germline V and J ends were trimmed by 11 bases and 0 bases, with 14 bases remaining between them. In nucleotides, the CDR3 is TGTGCCGTCACCGACGGAAATAGCAATCAGCCCCAGCATTTT. Translation gives CAVTDGNSNQPQHF.

V and J are TRBV4-1 and TRBJ2-1; 7 positions agree with TRBD2. V lost 7 bases to trimming and J lost 6 bases; unmatched junction nucleotides: 15. Germline V lookup: CDR1 MGHRA, CDR2 YSYEKL. This CDR3 has 16 amino acids. The CDR3 sequence: CASTSPGGRIRNEQFF. The CDR3 DNA follows: TGCGCCAGCACCTCACCTGGCGGGAGAATTCGCAATGAGCAGTTCTTC.

A few counts support this clone. The chain links TRBV29-1 to TRBJ1-1; D unresolved. Germline loops: CDR1 SQVTM, CDR2 ANQGSEA. This CDR3 has 14 residues. V was clipped by 4 bases and J by 0 bases, with 12 bases between them. This CDR3 is CSVGTRSMNTEAFF. DNA of the CDR3: TGCAGCGTTGGCACCCGGAGCATGAACACTGAAGCTTTCTTT.

The chain is built from TRBV27 and TRBJ1-1; D unclear. V lost 8 bases to trimming and J lost 4 bases, with 14 bases between them. The CDR3 spans 13 residues. CDR1 and CDR2 (germline): MNHEY, SMNVEV (reference sequence). In DNA, the CDR3 is TGTGCCAGCTCCCCCACCGTGCCCACTGAAGCTTTCTTT. Protein sequence: CASSPTVPTEAFF.

This clone was observed once. The CDR3 spells CASSLGSRLAGYEQYF. The CDR3 nucleotides read TGTGCCAGCAGCTTAGGTTCCAGGCTAGCGGGCTACGAGCAGTACTTC. The rearrangement uses TRBV7-9 and TRBJ2-7, with 8 bases matching TRBD2. CDR3 size: 16 residues. Germline CDR1 is SEHNR and CDR2 is FQNEAQ (reference sequence). After removal of 1 base from V and 3 bases from J, the junction contained 8 bases not matched to a gene.

V and J are TRBV5-6 and TRBJ2-7; the D call may be TRBD1 or TRBD2 (5 bases each). The germline CDR1 and CDR2 sequences are SGHDT and YYEEEE. The germline V and J ends were trimmed by 0 bases and 6 bases, with 10 bases remaining between them. The CDR3 spans 13 residues. The CDR3 is CASSLGGVIEQYF. As DNA, the CDR3 is TGTGCCAGCAGCTTGGGAGGGGTGATCGAGCAGTACTTC.

This clone was recorded once. The J gene is TRBJ1-2, the V gene TRBV10-2; 10 bases fit TRBD1. The length of the CDR3 is 15 residues. Germline trimming cut 8 bases from V and 4 bases from J; bases unmatched to any gene: 10. Germline V gene sequence: CDR1 WSHSY, CDR2 SAAADI. CDR3 DNA sequence: TGCGCCAGCTCTGAGGACAGGGGGGGGAGCTATGGCTACACCTTC. Amino acids: CASSEDRGGSYGYTF.